What follows is one T cell receptor (beta chain) and its context. Its antigen is still unknown. Produced via immunoSEQ multiplex PCR; TCRdb's table is partial and in-frame only. The sample has around 1.5 million clones; around 98% are singletons. The data stem from a study of shared clonotypes between healthy human individuals. Study-wide points: It was observed that about 5% of naive CD4 clonotypes were shared across several donors.

The sequenced sample consisted of naive CD4+ T cells sorted from blood. Sample subset: CD45RA+ positively selected. The TCR comes from a man aged 30 to 45 in good health.

Written as DNA, the CDR3 is TGCGCCAGCATCGAGGCCCGGGACAGCAAAATGTATAGCAATCAGCCCCAGCATTTT. Its translation: CASIEARDSKMYSNQPQHF. The rearrangement links TRBV5-1 to TRBJ1-5; 7 bases fit TRBD1. V was clipped by 6 bases and J by 0 bases; unmatched bases: 18. CDR3 length: 19 amino acids. Germline V gives CDR1 SGHRS, CDR2 YFSETQ.